These 15 T cell receptor beta chains share one sample of origin, sequenced in a study of graft-versus-host responses after intestinal transplantation. Using immunoSEQ multiplex PCR, the repertoire was profiled, and TCRdb retains in-frame clones only, with some absent. This table holds fewer than 95,000 clones, about 95% found once. No antigen is known for these receptors. The sample was unstimulated CD4+ T cells sorted from spleen or lymph node cells, taken before transplant. The origin of the receptors is a human donor who was the organ donor for an intestinal transplant.

The chain has TRBV7-2 and TRBJ2-6, with unresolved D. Trimming shortened V by 1 base and J by 2 bases, and 6 bases separated the two germline ends. The CDR3 covers 15 residues. Per germline, CDR1 SGHTA and CDR2 FQGNSA. The CDR3 is CASSLDPAGANVLTF. The CDR3 DNA reads TGTGCCAGCAGCTTAGACCCCGCTGGGGCCAACGTCCTGACTTTC.

The genes are TRBV29-1 and TRBJ1-2, with TRBD1 matching 9 bases. The CDR3 has 13 residues. Unmatched junction bases numbered 7, after V lost 7 bases and J lost 4 bases. CDR1 is SQVTM, CDR2 ANQGSEA, per germline. The CDR3 region is CSASGTGSYGYTF. DNA of the CDR3: TGCAGCGCAAGCGGGACAGGGTCCTATGGCTACACCTTC.

The CDR3 is CASSEGVQGPFYNSPLHF. The CDR3 bases are TGTGCCAGCAGTGAAGGGGTCCAGGGACCATTTTATAATTCACCCCTCCACTTT. V gene TRBV6-1 combines with J gene TRBJ1-6; maybe TRBD1 (5 bases). CDR3 length equals 18 residues. Germline-derived CDR1 and CDR2 are MNHNS and SASEGT. V shed 1 base and J shed 4 bases, with 17 bases lying between them.

The chain combines TRBV9 with TRBJ2-3; 7 bases are a match to TRBD2. This CDR3 has 21 residues. Germline CDR1 SGDLS, CDR2 YYNGEE. Losses at the gene ends were 4 bases for V and 2 bases for J; bases not matched to a gene: 25. This chain's CDR3 is CASSSEASGAGVNLYTDTQYF. The CDR3 DNA follows: TGTGCCAGCAGCTCCGAGGCAAGCGGGGCGGGGGTAAACCTCTACACAGATACGCAGTATTTT.

V usage is TRBV14 and J usage is TRBJ2-7, with a weak D call TRBD2 (6 bases). V lost 0 bases, J lost 4 bases, and 16 bases lay in between. Germline assignment: CDR1 SGHDN and CDR2 FVKESK. The CDR3 sequence is 16 residues long. DNA of the CDR3: TGTGCCAGCAGCCAAGATTCCGCGGGGCACGTGTACGAGCAGTACTTC. Translated, it gives CASSQDSAGHVYEQYF.

The V and J genes are TRBV19 and TRBJ2-1, with 10 bases that match TRBD1. CDR3 size: 16 residues. The junction had 7 bases not matched to a gene; V was cut back by 3 bases and J by 5 bases. Germline V gives CDR1 LNHDA, CDR2 SQIVND (reference sequence). CDR3 nucleotide sequence: TGTGCCAGTAGTATCTCTGGGACAGGGGTCGACAATGAGCAGTTCTTC. Protein: CASSISGTGVDNEQFF.

This chain connects TRBV6-1 to TRBJ2-7, with 8 bases identical to TRBD1. CDR1 MNHNS and CDR2 SASEGT come from the germline V gene. J was trimmed by 3 bases and V by 4 bases; bases with no gene match: 5. The CDR3 is 14 amino acids. The CDR3 nucleotides read TGTGCCAGCAGTGGCTGGACAGGGAGCTACGAGCAGTACTTC. This translates into CASSGWTGSYEQYF.

The chain is built from TRBV9 and TRBJ2-5; 11 bases map to TRBD2. V gave up 6 bases and J gave up 4 bases; unmatched junction bases: 8. CDR3 length: 15 amino acids. Germline V gene data show CDR1 as SGDLS and CDR2 as YYNGEE. In DNA form, the CDR3 reads TGTGCCAGCACCATAGCGGGGGGGCTGTCAGAGACCCAGTACTTC. Translating gives CASTIAGGLSETQYF. The full variable domain, completed using reference TRBV9 and TRBJ2-5, is DSGVTQTPKHLITATGQRVTLRCSPRSGDLSVYWYQQSLDQGLQFLIQYYNGEERAKGNILERFSAQQFPDLHSELNLSSLELGDSALYFCASTIAGGLSETQYFGPGTRLLVL.

The chain employs TRBV30 and TRBJ2-1, with D possibly TRBD1 on 5 matching bases. The CDR3 loop spans 14 amino acids. Looked up from germline, CDR1 is GTSNPN and CDR2 is SVGIG (reference sequence). The V end was cut by 0 bases, the J end by 4 bases, with 10 bases between. CDR3 nucleotides: TGTGCCTGGAGTGTCCCCGACAGATACAATGAGCAGTTCTTC. Translated, it gives CAWSVPDRYNEQFF.

The chain combines TRBV6-6 with TRBJ2-7, with D unclear. Germline V lookup: CDR1 MNHNY, CDR2 SVGAGI (reference sequence). The CDR3 runs to 16 residues. V dropped 0 bases and J dropped 0 bases, with 12 bases sitting between them. CDR3 coding DNA: TGTGCCAGCAGTTACTCGAAAACGCCGTCCTCCTACGAGCAGTACTTC. Protein sequence: CASSYSKTPSSYEQYF.

In nucleotides, the CDR3 is TGTGCCAGCAGCGAGGGGACTAGCGGGGGACAAGAGACCCAGTACTTC. Translated, it gives CASSEGTSGGQETQYF. The J gene is TRBJ2-5, the V gene TRBV9, with TRBD2 identical over 14 bases. Trimming at V came to 3 bases and at J to 2 bases, leaving 3 bases not matched to a gene. This CDR3 is 16 amino acids long. Germline loops: CDR1 SGDLS, CDR2 YYNGEE.

This clone was counted only a few times. The chain joins TRBV4-3 to TRBJ2-7; D uncertain. Germline CDR1 is LGHNA and CDR2 is YSLEER. The CDR3 is made up of 14 amino acids. The V gene lost 1 base and the J gene lost 0 bases, with 7 bases spanning the gap. The CDR3 DNA reads as TGCGCCAGCAGCCAAGGGGTCCCCTCCTACGAGCAGTACTTC. This codes for CASSQGVPSYEQYF.

J is TRBJ1-4 and V is TRBV9; 7 nucleotides match TRBD1. The trim removed 2 bases at V and 4 bases at J, leaving 8 bases unmatched. Germline lookup yields CDR1 SGDLS and CDR2 YYNGEE. There are 16 residues in the CDR3. The CDR3 sequence: CASSVETGIGNEKLFF. The DNA of the CDR3 is TGTGCCAGCAGCGTCGAGACAGGGATTGGTAATGAAAAACTGTTTTTT.

The V gene is TRBV4-2, the J gene TRBJ2-3, with 15 positions matching TRBD2. Unmatched junction bases numbered 7, after V lost 0 bases and J lost 9 bases. Germline CDR1 reads LGHNA; CDR2 reads YNFKEQ. This CDR3 has 17 residues. CDR3 DNA: TGTGCCAGCAGCCAAGATGGACTAGCGGGGGGGCAGGGGACGCAGTATTTT. Translating it yields CASSQDGLAGGQGTQYF.

The chain joins TRBV2 to TRBJ1-2; TRBD1 is a possible D gene (6 bases). The germline V and J ends were trimmed by 9 bases and 8 bases, with 19 bases remaining between them. This CDR3 is built from 13 residues. Germline-derived CDR1 and CDR2 are SNHLY and FYNNEI. For the CDR3, the DNA is TGTGCCAGTGAAGACAGGCTCCTCCGAGGCTACACCTTC. Translating gives CASEDRLLRGYTF.